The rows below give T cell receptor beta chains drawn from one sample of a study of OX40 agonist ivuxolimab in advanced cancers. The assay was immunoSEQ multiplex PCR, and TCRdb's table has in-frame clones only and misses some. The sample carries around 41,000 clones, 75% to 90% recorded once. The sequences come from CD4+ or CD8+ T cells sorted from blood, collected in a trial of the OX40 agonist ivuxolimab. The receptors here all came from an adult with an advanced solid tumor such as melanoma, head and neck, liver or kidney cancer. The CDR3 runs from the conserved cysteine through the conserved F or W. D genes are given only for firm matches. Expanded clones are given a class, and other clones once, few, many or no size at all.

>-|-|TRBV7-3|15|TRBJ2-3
CASSLRGRGADTQYF
TGTGCCAGCAGCTTAAGGGGCAGGGGCGCAGATACGCAGTATTTT
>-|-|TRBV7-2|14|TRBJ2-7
CASSPGDRWHEQYF
TGTGCCAGCAGCCCAGGTGACAGGTGGCACGAGCAGTACTTC
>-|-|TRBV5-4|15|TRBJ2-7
CASSRRRDTHYEQYF
TGTGCCAGCAGCCGGCGTCGGGACACCCACTACGAGCAGTACTTC
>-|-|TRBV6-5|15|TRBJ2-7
CASGGVAASSYEQYF
TGTGCCAGCGGAGGGGTAGCGGCGAGCTCCTACGAGCAGTACTTC
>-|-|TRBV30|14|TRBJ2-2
CAWKGQGNTGELFF
TGTGCCTGGAAGGGGCAGGGGAACACCGGGGAGCTGTTTTTT
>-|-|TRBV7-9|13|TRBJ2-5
CASSLPPQETQYF
TGTGCCAGCAGCTTACCCCCGCAAGAGACCCAGTACTTC
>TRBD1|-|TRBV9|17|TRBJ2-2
CASSVTDRAPNTGELFF
TGTGCCAGCAGCGTAACCGACAGGGCCCCGAACACCGGGGAGCTGTTTTTT
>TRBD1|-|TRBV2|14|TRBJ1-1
CASSEGGQGAEAFF
TGTGCCAGCAGTGAAGGAGGACAGGGCGCTGAAGCTTTCTTT
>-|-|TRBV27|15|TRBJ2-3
CASSLSPVGTDTQYF
TGTGCCAGCAGTTTATCACCAGTGGGAACAGATACGCAGTATTTT
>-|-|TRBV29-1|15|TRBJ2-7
CSVTDRVSQAYEQYF
TGCAGCGTTACTGACCGGGTCTCGCAGGCCTACGAGCAGTACTTC
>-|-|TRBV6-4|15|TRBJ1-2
CASSEIPGANYGYTF
TGTGCCAGCAGTGAAATCCCAGGGGCTAACTATGGCTACACCTTC
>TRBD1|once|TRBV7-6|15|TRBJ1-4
CASSLGTGLNEKLFF
TGTGCCAGCAGCTTAGGGACAGGATTAAATGAAAAACTGTTTTTT
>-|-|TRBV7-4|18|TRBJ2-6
CASSRSSSSQSRANVLTF
TGTGCCAGCAGCCGGTCATCCAGCTCACAAAGTCGGGCCAACGTCCTGACTTTC
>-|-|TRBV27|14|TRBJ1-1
CASSLSSDYTEAFF
TGTGCCAGCAGTTTATCCAGTGATTACACTGAAGCTTTCTTT
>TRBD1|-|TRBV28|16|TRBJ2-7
CASSLYGTGGVGEQYF
TGTGCCAGCAGTTTATATGGGACAGGGGGCGTCGGCGAGCAGTACTTC
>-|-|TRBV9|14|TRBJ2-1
CASSVGVLALEQFF
TGTGCCAGCAGCGTAGGTGTTCTAGCCCTTGAGCAGTTCTTC
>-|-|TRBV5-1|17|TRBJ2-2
CASSKESLQVPTGELFF
TGCGCCAGCAGCAAAGAGTCTCTCCAGGTACCAACCGGGGAGCTGTTTTTT
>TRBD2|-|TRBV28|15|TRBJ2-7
CASSSSGRPSYEQYF
TGTGCCAGCAGCTCCAGCGGGAGGCCCTCCTACGAGCAGTACTTC
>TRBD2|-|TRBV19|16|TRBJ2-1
CASSIGGRAPYNEQFF
TGTGCCAGTAGTATTGGGGGGAGGGCCCCCTACAATGAGCAGTTCTTC
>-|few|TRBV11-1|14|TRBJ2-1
CASSLALRDNEQFF
TGTGCCAGCAGCTTAGCCCTGAGGGACAATGAGCAGTTCTTC
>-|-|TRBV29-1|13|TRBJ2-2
CSVDKGNTGELFF
TGCAGCGTTGATAAGGGTAACACCGGGGAGCTGTTTTTT
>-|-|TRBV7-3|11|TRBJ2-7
CANLQGYEQYF
TGTGCCAACCTTCAGGGGTACGAGCAGTACTTC
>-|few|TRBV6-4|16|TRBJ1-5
CASSVAQGLGNQPQHF
TGTGCCAGCAGTGTAGCCCAGGGCCTCGGCAATCAGCCCCAGCATTTT
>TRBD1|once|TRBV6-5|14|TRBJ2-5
CASSYRGPPETQYF
TGTGCCAGCAGCTACAGGGGGCCCCCAGAGACCCAGTACTTC
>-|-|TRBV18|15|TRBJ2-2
CASSPWTVNTGELFF
TGTGCCAGCTCACCGTGGACGGTGAACACCGGGGAGCTGTTTTTT
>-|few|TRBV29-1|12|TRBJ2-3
CSVGQGGDTQYF
TGCAGCGTTGGGCAGGGCGGAGATACGCAGTATTTT
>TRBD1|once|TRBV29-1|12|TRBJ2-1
CSVPEGQGRKFF
TGCAGCGTCCCAGAGGGACAGGGCCGAAAGTTCTTC
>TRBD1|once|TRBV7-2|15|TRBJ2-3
CASSPSGGSTDTQYF
TGTGCCAGCAGCCCCTCAGGGGGTAGCACAGATACGCAGTATTTT
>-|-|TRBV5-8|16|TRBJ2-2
CASSLSVGVNTGELFF
TGTGCCAGCAGCTTGTCGGTAGGGGTGAACACCGGGGAGCTGTTTTTT
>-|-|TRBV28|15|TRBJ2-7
CASSGAGGLSYEQYF
TGTGCCAGCAGTGGAGCGGGTGGGCTCTCCTACGAGCAGTACTTC
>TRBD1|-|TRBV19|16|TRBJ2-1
CASSMAWTGGRNEQFF
TGTGCCAGTAGTATGGCCTGGACAGGGGGCCGCAATGAGCAGTTCTTC
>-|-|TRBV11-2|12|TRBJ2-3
CASSFVTDTQYF
TGTGCCAGCAGCTTCGTCACAGATACGCAGTATTTT
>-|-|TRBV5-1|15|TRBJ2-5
CASSLGDHRKKTQYF
TGCGCCAGCAGCTTGGGTGACCACAGGAAGAAGACCCAGTACTTC
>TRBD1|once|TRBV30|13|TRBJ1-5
CAWSGTGGQPQHF
TGTGCCTGGAGCGGGACAGGTGGTCAGCCCCAGCATTTT
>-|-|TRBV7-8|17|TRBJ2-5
CASSIYPGPPYQETQYF
TGTGCCAGCAGCATCTACCCAGGACCCCCGTACCAAGAGACCCAGTACTTC
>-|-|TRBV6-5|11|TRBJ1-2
CASMGNYGYTF
TGTGCCAGCATGGGAAACTATGGCTACACCTTC
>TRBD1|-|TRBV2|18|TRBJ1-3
CASSPTGAPPGSGNIIYF
TGTGCCAGCAGTCCGACAGGGGCGCCACCGGGCTCTGGAAACATCATATATTTT
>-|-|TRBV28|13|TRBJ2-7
CASSSGAENEQYF
TGTGCCAGCAGTTCCGGGGCTGAGAACGAGCAGTACTTC
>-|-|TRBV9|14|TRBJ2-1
CASSSGGLDNEQFF
TGTGCCAGCAGCTCAGGGGGACTTGACAATGAGCAGTTCTTC
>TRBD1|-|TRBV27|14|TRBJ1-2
CASRGTGLGYGYTF
TGTGCCAGCAGGGGGACAGGGCTGGGCTATGGCTACACCTTC